This T cell receptor beta chain was found in a study of cytomegalovirus exposure and HLA in healthy donors. The germline V gene encodes CDR1 SGDLS and CDR2 YYNGEE. There are 16 residues in the CDR3. V shed 4 bases, J shed 3 bases, and the junction held 8 bases outside the gene matches. The study ran its PCR with 60 Vbeta and 13 Jbeta primers. Sequencing was performed with immunoSEQ multiplex PCR; in TCRdb, only in-frame clones are kept and a portion is missing. The table includes about 200,000 clones, around 79% detected once. The genes are TRBV9 and TRBJ2-3; 10 bases map to TRBD2. This sequence originates from a girl aged 2 to 9 in good health and CMV-seronegative. Sequenced input: PBMCs. Written as DNA, the CDR3 is TGTGCCAGCAGCCCCGCTTTAGCGGGAGGTACAGATACGCAGTATTTT. Translation: CASSPALAGGTDTQYF. The whole variable domain, remainder taken from reference TRBV9 and TRBJ2-3, is DSGVTQTPKHLITATGQRVTLRCSPRSGDLSVYWYQQSLDQGLQFLIQYYNGEERAKGNILERFSAQQFPDLHSELNLSSLELGDSALYFCASSPALAGGTDTQYFGPGTRLTVL.